The present TCR beta chain was sequenced within a study of siplizumab effects on memory and regulatory T cells (dated by TCRdb to between 2018 and 2020). Turning to the overall study: The study looked at the effect of siplizumab, an anti-CD2 antibody, on alloreactive T-cell subsets in allogeneic mixed lymphocyte reactions made from human PBMCs. Results and caveats for the whole study, not just this receptor: Roughly 80-97% of proliferating CD4+ or CD8+ clones could not be assigned a naive or memory phenotype. Among mappable alloreactive CD4+ clones, an average Treg-derived fraction of approximately 73% was observed with siplizumab, compared with roughly 27% in control reactions. Siplizumab significantly lowered the cumulative frequency of alloreactive sequences that could be traced to unstimulated CD4+ memory T cells. Because sequences at frequencies below about 10^-5 were poorly captured, only a minor fraction of alloreactive clones could be mapped back to unstimulated subsets. No functional confirmation was obtained for the suppressive function of proliferating Tregs from siplizumab cultures. Compared with memory T cells, unstimulated naive T cells appeared more diverse, and naive cells seemed to make a substantial contribution to the alloresponse.

Sorted unstimulated T cells, along with proliferating T cells recovered from mixed lymphocyte reactions, underwent TCRbeta CDR3 sequencing. Fresh whole blood from some ten HLA-typed healthy donors was used as the source from which PBMCs were isolated. To map where alloreactive clones came from, CD4+ non-regulatory T cells in the unstimulated state were FACS-sorted. Comments on this clone: Its antigen is still unknown. Base qualities are not recorded, but no much larger clone differs from it by a single base.

CDR1 SQVTM and CDR2 ANQGSEA are derived from the germline V gene. The CDR3 numbers 13 residues from cysteine through phenylalanine. The read is trimmed to its CDR3 DNA, 39 bases read in frame from base 1. V is cut by 0 bases and J by 0 bases, and the space between the germline ends is 3 bases. To prepare the library, the immunoSEQ multiplex PCR assay was applied. About 9.9 x 10^4 TCR templates per sample were assayed by the deep sequencing platform. Genomic DNA extracted from sorted T cells was used for TCRbeta CDR3 sequencing. The paper's processing steps were these. The R programming language was used for clonal analysis of the TCRbeta CDR3 data. Comparing unstimulated samples against CFSE-low samples taken after the reaction was how alloreactive CD4+ and CD8+ clones were defined. By matching sequences to the repertoires of sorted unstimulated Treg and non-Treg cells, each alloreactive CD4+ clone was assigned a regulatory or non-regulatory origin. TCRdb obtained this table from immuneACCESS and retained in-frame rearrangements with V and J assigned. These tables miss some clones; where compared with another copy, unresolved V genes account for less than half of the shortfall, and the remainder is unexplained. V and J calls and clone size are given by that table; D and trimming were obtained from the DNA. The sample contains roughly 93,000 clones, about 93% of them found a single time. Jointly, the top ten make up about 1.2% of the sample.

The source material was non-Treg CD4+ T cells sorted from blood. The intended sense of this specimen's cell subset or site label: FACS-sorted unstimulated CD4+ non-regulatory T cells. The source of this sequence is a human donor in good health. The chain employs TRBV29-1 and TRBJ1-5; the D gene is unclear. The nucleotide sequence is given as TGCAGCGTTGAAGAGAATAGCAATCAGCCCCAGCATTTT. Its translation is CSVEENSNQPQHF.